The present T cell receptor beta chain was sequenced within a study of blood T cells in healthy people across ages. Overall study results and limits: Whereas aged donors had fewer naive CD4+ cells, long-lived donors had more of them and higher diversity. Bulk PBMC profiling left naive and antigen-experienced comparisons inconclusive.

The germline CDR1 and CDR2 sequences are DFQATT and SNEGSKA (reference sequence). V dropped 0 bases and J dropped 7 bases, with 15 bases sitting between them. The CDR3 runs to 14 residues. This clonotype was recorded many times. Its specificity is unknown. The authors ran a second PCR of 7 to 11 cycles using a sample-barcoded 5' primer and a J-beta primer mix. All samples gave at least 3 million CDR3-containing paired-end reads. TCRdb reanalysed the 5' RACE reads using MiXCR and keeps one entry per CDR3 protein. The table lists 790,000 or so distinct CDR3 sequences, about 61% of them singletons. Sample donors were healthy Caucasian individuals that came from Russia, aged roughly 6 to 100.

Sample: blood. The rearrangement joins TRBV20-1 to TRBJ1-1; D call uncertain. This sequence originates from a man in his forties in good health. This CDR3 reads CSAREFAGSDEAFF. The CDR3 DNA sequence: TGCAGTGCTAGAGAGTTTGCTGGATCGGATGAAGCTTTCTTT.